This T cell receptor (beta chain) was obtained from a study of T-cell memory formation after mild COVID-19. Study results and caveats: Clones shrinking between day 15 and 85 showed a balanced CD4/CD8 split, and those that grew later tilted toward CD4+.

This clonotype was counted only a few times. Its target is not known. CDR1 is SGHKS and CDR2 is YYEKEE in the germline V gene (reference sequence). The ends were cut back, 4 bases at V and 4 bases at J, with 15 bases in the middle. This CDR3 spans 16 amino acids. 5'RACE primed at constant segments yielded TCR alpha and TCR beta cDNA libraries bearing sample barcodes and UMIs. TCRdb re-called the 5' RACE reads through MiXCR, storing one row per CDR3 protein. This sample has 500,000 to 550,000 distinct CDR3 sequences; roughly 20% occur once, and the top ten carry around 13%. Sequenced: PBMCs or a T cell subset sorted from them (not recorded which). The sequence was collected from an adult woman who had mild COVID-19 (a few samples of this study predate the infection). Cell type and time point are not known. This chain uses TRBV5-5 with TRBJ1-6; possible D gene TRBD1, 5 bases. The CDR3 coding sequence is TGTGCCAGCAGCCCGGAATCGGGGGGTTATAATTCACCCCTCCACTTT. As protein: CASSPESGGYNSPLHF.